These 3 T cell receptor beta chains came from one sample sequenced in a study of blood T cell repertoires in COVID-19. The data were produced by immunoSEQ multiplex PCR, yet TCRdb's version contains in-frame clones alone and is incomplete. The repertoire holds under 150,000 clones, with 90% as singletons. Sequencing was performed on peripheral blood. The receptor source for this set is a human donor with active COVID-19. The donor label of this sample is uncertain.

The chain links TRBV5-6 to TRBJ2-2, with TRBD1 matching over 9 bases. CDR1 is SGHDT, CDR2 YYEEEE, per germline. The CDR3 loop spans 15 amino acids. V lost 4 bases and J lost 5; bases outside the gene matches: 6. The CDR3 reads CASSARDRVTGELFF. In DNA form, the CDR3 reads TGTGCCAGCAGCGCCCGGGACAGGGTGACCGGGGAGCTGTTTTTT.

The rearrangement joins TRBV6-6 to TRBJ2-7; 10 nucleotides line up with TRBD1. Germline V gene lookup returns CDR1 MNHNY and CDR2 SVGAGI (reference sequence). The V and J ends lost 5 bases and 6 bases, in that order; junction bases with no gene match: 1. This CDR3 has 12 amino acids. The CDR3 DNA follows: TGTGCCAGCAGTGACAGGGGGCCCGAGCAGTACTTC. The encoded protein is CASSDRGPEQYF.

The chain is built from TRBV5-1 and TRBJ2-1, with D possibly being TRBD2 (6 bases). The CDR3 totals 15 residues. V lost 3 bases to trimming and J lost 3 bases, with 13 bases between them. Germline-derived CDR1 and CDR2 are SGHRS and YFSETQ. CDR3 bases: TGCGCCAGCAGCTCCCAGGGACTCCACTACAATGAGCAGTTCTTC. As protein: CASSSQGLHYNEQFF.